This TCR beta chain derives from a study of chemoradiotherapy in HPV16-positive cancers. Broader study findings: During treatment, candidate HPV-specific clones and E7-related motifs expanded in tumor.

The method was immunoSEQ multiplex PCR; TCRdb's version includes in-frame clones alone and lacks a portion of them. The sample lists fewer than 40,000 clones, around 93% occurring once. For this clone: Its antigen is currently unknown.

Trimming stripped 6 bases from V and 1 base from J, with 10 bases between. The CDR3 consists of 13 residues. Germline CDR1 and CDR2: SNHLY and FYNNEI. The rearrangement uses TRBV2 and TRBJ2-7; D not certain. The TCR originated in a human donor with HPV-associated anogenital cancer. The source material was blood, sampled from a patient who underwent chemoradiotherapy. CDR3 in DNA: TGTGCCAGCAGCCAATCGAGTTCCTACGAGCAGTACTTC. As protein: CASSQSSSYEQYF.